This T cell receptor beta chain was recorded in a study of response to subunit inactivated influenza vaccine. One entry per CDR3 protein results from TCRdb running MiXCR on the RT-PCR reads. The sample holds about 180,000 distinct CDR3 sequences; approximately 9.2% are singletons and the top ten take approximately 11%. This clonotype was seen at least ten times. Germline CDR1 and CDR2: DFQATT and SNEGSKA (reference sequence). This CDR3 spans 13 amino acids. J was trimmed by 5 bases and V by 4 bases; bases with no gene match: 3. The chain joins TRBV20-1 to TRBJ2-3; TRBD2 aligns across 10 bases. Sequencing used non-naive T cells sorted from PBMCs, obtained on the day of vaccination. This clonotype originated in a man in his fifties or sixties who received an inactivated influenza vaccine. CDR3 loop: CSAKRGGRDTQYF. Here the CDR3 DNA reads TGCAGTGCTAAGCGGGGGGGCCGAGATACGCAGTATTTT.